Detailed here is one TCR beta chain. The data are from a study of blood T cell repertoires in COVID-19. Looking at the study overall: T cells, B-cell-depleted T cells, or PBMCs supplied cDNA or gDNA.

This CDR3 is built from 14 residues. Germline values: CDR1 ENHRY, CDR2 SYGVKD. Between the trimmed V and J ends, which lost 2 bases and 2 bases, there was a span of 10 bases. Source study methods: Using reference gene primer amplification, nucleated cell counts were estimated. Data came from immunoSEQ multiplex PCR; TCRdb stores just in-frame clones and leaves some out. V and J calls and clone size come straight from that table; D and trimming were deduced from the DNA. The profile shows 65,000 to 85,000 clones, around nine tenths of them singletons. The sequencing input was peripheral blood. This sequence was found in a human donor in a cohort sampled during active COVID-19. J is TRBJ2-7 and V is TRBV10-3, with a possible D match to TRBD1 (6 bases). The CDR3 nucleotides read TGTGCCATCAGTGAGACAGGGCAAACCTACGAGCAGTACTTC. It is translated as CAISETGQTYEQYF.